The rows below give T cell receptor beta chains drawn from one sample of a study of blood T cell repertoires in COVID-19. Libraries were prepared by immunoSEQ multiplex PCR; TCRdb keeps only in-frame clonotypes and omits some of them. The sample records under 100,000 clones, more than 70% being singletons. Sequencing was done on a sample of peripheral blood. All receptors derive from a woman aged 60-75 years with acute or convalescent COVID-19. Both conserved end residues are part of each CDR3. Each record gives: D gene, J gene, V gene, clone size, CDR3 DNA, CDR3 protein. The D gene is left open where the match is weak. The listing skips clone size in some rows; elsewhere it reads once, few, many or a size class.

D: TRBD1; J: TRBJ2-3; V: TRBV4-3; size: .; DNA: TGCGCCAGCAGCCAAGACAAAAACAGGGGGCTTCAGAGCACAGATACGCAGTATTTT; CDR3: CASSQDKNRGLQSTDTQYF
D: .; J: TRBJ2-7; V: TRBV10-1; size: few; DNA: TGCGCCAGCAGCCATTACCAGGGCCCATCTTACGAGCAGTACTTC; CDR3: CASSHYQGPSYEQYF
D: .; J: TRBJ2-7; V: TRBV19; size: few; DNA: TGTGCCAGTGGGGCTGGATCCTACGAGCAGTACTTC; CDR3: CASGAGSYEQYF
D: .; J: TRBJ1-5; V: TRBV5-1; size: .; DNA: TGCGCCAGCAGCTTGGGCGACAGCGTTGATCAGCCCCAGCATTTT; CDR3: CASSLGDSVDQPQHF
D: .; J: TRBJ1-1; V: TRBV11-3; size: .; DNA: TGTGCCAGCAGCTCCGACGGACAGCTTGAAGCTTTCTTT; CDR3: CASSSDGQLEAFF
D: .; J: TRBJ2-3; V: TRBV7-3; size: once; DNA: TGTGCCAGCAGCCCGAATCTGGTCTCCGGAGCAGACACAGATACGCAGTATTTT; CDR3: CASSPNLVSGADTDTQYF
D: TRBD2; J: TRBJ2-7; V: TRBV3-1/TRBV3-2; size: .; DNA: TGTGCCAGCAGCCAAGATAGGCGAGCTAGCGGGAGTTTATCCTACGAGCAGTACTTC; CDR3: CASSQDRRASGSLSYEQYF
D: .; J: TRBJ2-5; V: TRBV7-9; size: .; DNA: TGTGCCAGCAGCTTCTCCAGGGCAGAGACCCAGTACTTC; CDR3: CASSFSRAETQYF
D: .; J: TRBJ1-2; V: TRBV4-3; size: few; DNA: TGCGCCAGCAGCCAAGAAACGAGGGACTACACCTTC; CDR3: CASSQETRDYTF
D: TRBD1; J: TRBJ1-1; V: TRBV19; size: once; DNA: TGTGCCAGTAGTCGGGACAGCCTTGAAGCTTTCTTT; CDR3: CASSRDSLEAFF
D: TRBD1; J: TRBJ1-2; V: TRBV6-2/TRBV6-3; size: .; DNA: TGTGCCAGCAGTTACGGTAGATCCTGGACAGGGGATGGCTACACCTTC; CDR3: CASSYGRSWTGDGYTF
D: TRBD2; J: TRBJ2-5; V: TRBV12-3/TRBV12-4; size: .; DNA: TGTGCCAGCAGTTTATTCGGGGGGGAGACCCAGTACTTC; CDR3: CASSLFGGETQYF
D: .; J: TRBJ1-6; V: TRBV20-1; size: .; DNA: TGCAGTGCTAGAGATGGGGGGCCCCTCCACTTT; CDR3: CSARDGGPLHF
D: TRBD1; J: TRBJ1-3; V: TRBV7-2; size: .; DNA: TGTGCCAGCAGCCGGGGGACAGGGTCAGGAAACACCATATATTTT; CDR3: CASSRGTGSGNTIYF
D: .; J: TRBJ2-1; V: TRBV7-2; size: .; DNA: TGTGCCAGCAGCTTAATAGAATTCTACAATGAGCAGTTCTTC; CDR3: CASSLIEFYNEQFF
D: TRBD1; J: TRBJ1-6; V: TRBV9; size: .; DNA: TGTGCCAGCAGCGTAGAGGGGGCAGTTAATTCACCCCTCCACTTT; CDR3: CASSVEGAVNSPLHF
D: TRBD2; J: TRBJ2-2; V: TRBV7-2; size: .; DNA: TGTGCCAGCAGCTTAGCACTAGCGGGTCCCGCAGGAGGCACCGGGGAGCTGTTTTTT; CDR3: CASSLALAGPAGGTGELFF
D: .; J: TRBJ2-5; V: TRBV27; size: .; DNA: TGTGCCAGCAGCGAACGGGTCCAAGAGACCCAGTACTTC; CDR3: CASSERVQETQYF
D: TRBD1; J: TRBJ1-3; V: TRBV7-2; size: once; DNA: TGTGCCAGCAGCTTGACAGGGGGCGGTGGAAACACCATATATTTT; CDR3: CASSLTGGGGNTIYF
D: .; J: TRBJ2-3; V: TRBV7-2; size: .; DNA: TGTGCCAGCAGACCACCGGGCCCGGGGAATACGCAGTATTTT; CDR3: CASRPPGPGNTQYF
D: TRBD1; J: TRBJ2-3; V: TRBV6-6; size: .; DNA: TGTGCCAGCAGCGTGACAGGGGCGCCCACAGATACGCAGTATTTT; CDR3: CASSVTGAPTDTQYF
D: TRBD1; J: TRBJ1-6; V: TRBV19; size: .; DNA: TGTGCCAGTAGTATAGCCCGGGACAGCAAGGGATCACCCCTCCACTTT; CDR3: CASSIARDSKGSPLHF
D: .; J: TRBJ1-5; V: TRBV19; size: .; DNA: TGTGCCAGTAGTGAAGGGGGGGGCAATCAGCCCCAGCATTTT; CDR3: CASSEGGGNQPQHF
D: TRBD1; J: TRBJ1-2; V: TRBV6-4; size: many; DNA: TGTGCCAGCAGTTCGACAGGGCAGGGAAGCGGCTACACCTTC; CDR3: CASSSTGQGSGYTF
D: TRBD2; J: TRBJ2-3; V: TRBV6-5; size: .; DNA: TGTGCCAGCAGTTTGCTAGCGGGAGGGAGCACAGATACGCAGTATTTT; CDR3: CASSLLAGGSTDTQYF
D: TRBD1; J: TRBJ1-1; V: TRBV5-1; size: .; DNA: TGCGCCAGCAGCCCCAGGACAGGGGGCTTTGGTCTTCCCCCTGAAGCTTTCTTT; CDR3: CASSPRTGGFGLPPEAFF
D: .; J: TRBJ2-3; V: TRBV4-1; size: .; DNA: TGCGCCAGCAGCCTCCCTGGGGCAGGGGCAGATACGCAGTATTTT; CDR3: CASSLPGAGADTQYF
D: .; J: TRBJ1-5; V: TRBV6-5; size: .; DNA: TGTGCCAGCAGTTACGGGAGGAATCAGCCCCAGCATTTT; CDR3: CASSYGRNQPQHF
D: TRBD1; J: TRBJ1-2; V: TRBV19; size: .; DNA: TGTGCCAGTAGTATACAATCGGACAGGACTACCCGCTACACCTTC; CDR3: CASSIQSDRTTRYTF
D: .; J: TRBJ1-2; V: TRBV30; size: .; DNA: TGTGCCTGGAGTCCTCCTCTGTCCGGCTACACCTTC; CDR3: CAWSPPLSGYTF
D: .; J: TRBJ1-2; V: TRBV5-1; size: .; DNA: TGCGCTAAGGAGGGGACGCCCATAATCTTCGAGGGCTACACCTTC; CDR3: CAKEGTPIIFEGYTF
D: TRBD1; J: TRBJ1-1; V: TRBV9; size: .; DNA: TGTGCCAGCAGCGCCCGACAGGGCGATAACACTGAAGCTTTCTTT; CDR3: CASSARQGDNTEAFF
D: .; J: TRBJ1-1; V: TRBV7-3; size: .; DNA: TGTGCCAGCAGCGGTACAGGGTCCGTCACTGAAGCTTTCTTT; CDR3: CASSGTGSVTEAFF
D: TRBD1; J: TRBJ1-5; V: TRBV6-5; size: .; DNA: TGTGCCAGCAGTCCAGACAGGGCGCAGCCCCAGCATTTT; CDR3: CASSPDRAQPQHF
D: .; J: TRBJ1-2; V: TRBV7-8; size: .; DNA: TGTGCCAGCAGCTTATGGGTAGGGGTTGGCTACACCTTC; CDR3: CASSLWVGVGYTF
D: TRBD2; J: TRBJ2-7; V: TRBV24-1; size: once; DNA: TGTGCCACCAGTGACTCGACTAGCGGAGGCCTCTACGAGCAGTACTTC; CDR3: CATSDSTSGGLYEQYF
D: TRBD2; J: TRBJ2-3; V: TRBV6-2/TRBV6-3; size: .; DNA: TGTGCCAGCAGTTACTCCGGGACTAGCGTAACAGATACGCAGTATTTT; CDR3: CASSYSGTSVTDTQYF
D: TRBD1; J: TRBJ1-6; V: TRBV18; size: once; DNA: TGTGCCAGCTCACAAACAGGGGACCGTAATTCACCCCTCCACTTT; CDR3: CASSQTGDRNSPLHF
D: .; J: TRBJ2-3; V: TRBV6-4; size: .; DNA: TGTGCCAGCAGTGACTTAAGCGCGGGCACAGATACGCAGTATTTT; CDR3: CASSDLSAGTDTQYF
D: .; J: TRBJ1-6; V: TRBV30; size: .; DNA: TGTGCCTGGAGTATGCAGGGTGGGTCACCCCTCCACTTT; CDR3: CAWSMQGGSPLHF
D: TRBD1; J: TRBJ2-7; V: TRBV4-1; size: .; DNA: TGCGCCAGCAGCCAAGGGGACAGAACCTACGAGCAGTACTTC; CDR3: CASSQGDRTYEQYF
D: .; J: TRBJ1-1; V: TRBV20-1; size: few; DNA: TGCAGTGCTAGTTCCCCCAATGGAGGAGCTTTCTTT; CDR3: CSASSPNGGAFF